These 29 T cell receptor beta chains originate from one sample sequenced in a study of blood T cell repertoires in COVID-19. Profiled with immunoSEQ multiplex PCR; TCRdb holds only in-frame clones, not every one. The sample has approximately 150,000 clones, about 81% seen once. Input material: peripheral blood. These receptors all come from a human donor in a cohort sampled during active COVID-19.

This chain links TRBV4-3 with TRBJ2-7, with D possibly TRBD2 on 6 matching bases. Germline V gene lookup returns CDR1 LGHNA and CDR2 YSLEER. V gave up 1 base and J gave up 3 bases, with 10 bases separating them. The CDR3 has 14 residues. The CDR3 sequence is CASSQAGGGYEQYF. The CDR3 coding sequence is TGCGCCAGCAGCCAAGCCGGGGGTGGCTACGAGCAGTACTTC.

The gene calls are TRBV27 and TRBJ2-7; the match to TRBD2 covers 13 bases. J was trimmed by 5 bases and V by 5 bases; bases with no gene match: 9. Germline lookup yields CDR1 MNHEY and CDR2 SMNVEV (reference sequence). This CDR3 contains 16 residues. The DNA for the CDR3 is TGTGCCAGCAGTCGCGGACTAGCGGGAGATGGGGACGAGCAGTACTTC. As protein: CASSRGLAGDGDEQYF.

The V and J genes are TRBV2 and TRBJ2-1; D uncertain. CDR1 and CDR2 from the germline V gene are SNHLY and FYNNEI. This CDR3 is built from 12 residues. V lost 4 bases and J lost 8, with 9 bases in between. Here the CDR3 reads CASSGGRDEQFF. As DNA, the CDR3 is TGTGCCAGCAGTGGAGGTCGGGATGAGCAGTTCTTC.

This chain uses TRBV29-1 with TRBJ1-4; a possible D gene is TRBD1 (5 bases). V was trimmed by 5 bases and J by 6 bases, leaving 22 bases between them. The CDR3 length is 16 residues. CDR1 and CDR2 (germline): SQVTM, ANQGSEA. The CDR3: CSVWPGESGNDEKLFF. The CDR3 nucleotides are TGCAGCGTTTGGCCGGGGGAGAGTGGGAATGATGAAAAACTGTTTTTT.

The CDR3 loop is CASSVPTTGNTEAFF. In nucleotides, the CDR3 is TGCGCCAGCAGTGTCCCGACGACAGGGAACACTGAAGCTTTCTTT. J is TRBJ1-1 and V is TRBV10-1; the D gene is possibly TRBD1 (6 bases). The V gene's germline CDR1 is WNHNN and CDR2 SYGVQD (reference sequence). The V gene lost 4 bases and the J gene lost 1 base, with 13 bases spanning the gap. CDR3 length equals 15 residues.

The rearrangement links TRBV23-1 to TRBJ2-7; the match to TRBD2 covers 8 bases. TRBV23-1 qualifies as an ORF whose function is uncertain. V lost 4 bases and J lost 6; bases outside the gene matches: 26. The CDR3 contains 20 residues. Here the CDR3 reads CASSPPGRAGVFMAISEQYF. CDR3 nucleotides: TGCGCCAGCAGTCCCCCCGGGCGAGCGGGAGTGTTTATGGCGATATCCGAGCAGTACTTC.

V and J are TRBV18 and TRBJ1-1; no reliable D call. In germline, CDR1 is KGHSH, CDR2 LQKENI. CDR3 length: 15 residues. The germline V and J ends were trimmed by 1 base and 5 bases, with 14 bases remaining between them. CDR3 in DNA: TGTGCCAGCTCACCACGAGTAGGGAGTGGGACTGAAGCTTTCTTT. Its translation is CASSPRVGSGTEAFF.

This clone appeared once. The V gene is TRBV10-3, the J gene TRBJ2-2; the D gene is possibly TRBD2 (5 bases). This CDR3 spans 13 amino acids. Germline CDR1 and CDR2: ENHRY and SYGVKD. The V end was cut by 7 bases, the J end by 1 base, with 7 bases between. DNA for the CDR3: TGTGCCATCACTAGCTTGAACACCGGGGAGCTGTTTTTT. Amino acid sequence: CAITSLNTGELFF.

This clone was found a few times. The V and J genes are TRBV18 and TRBJ2-1; tentative D call: TRBD2 (6 bases). V gave up 7 bases and J gave up 0 bases, with 13 bases separating them. In germline, CDR1 is KGHSH, CDR2 LQKENI. The CDR3 has 15 residues. CDR3 loop: CASCPDGSSYNEQFF. DNA of the CDR3: TGTGCCAGCTGTCCCGACGGGAGCTCCTACAATGAGCAGTTCTTC.

This clone showed up just a few times. The chain is built from TRBV27 and TRBJ1-6, with D possibly TRBD1 on 6 matching bases. CDR3 length: 16 amino acids. Germline CDR1 reads MNHEY; CDR2 reads SMNVEV (reference sequence). V was clipped by 3 bases and J by 7 bases, with 16 bases between them. The CDR3 DNA reads TGTGCCAGCAGTTTCGGAACAGGGATGACCAATTCACCCCTCCACTTT. Its protein is CASSFGTGMTNSPLHF.

The V call is TRBV27, the J call TRBJ2-1; D may be TRBD2 (6 bases). The CDR3 covers 14 residues. V lost 5 bases to trimming and J lost 4 bases, with 12 bases between them. Germline CDR1 and CDR2: MNHEY and SMNVEV (reference sequence). The CDR3 DNA reads TGTGCCAGCAGTGTAGGGACTCCTTACAATGAGCAGTTCTTC. As protein: CASSVGTPYNEQFF.

V usage is TRBV7-9 and J usage is TRBJ1-1; D ambiguous. The V gene lost 6 bases and the J gene lost 0 bases, with 11 bases spanning the gap. CDR3 length: 14 amino acids. Germline loops: CDR1 SEHNR, CDR2 FQNEAQ (reference sequence). This chain's CDR3 is CASSNREMNTEAFF. CDR3 coding DNA: TGTGCCAGCAGTAACAGAGAGATGAACACTGAAGCTTTCTTT.

V and J are TRBV9 and TRBJ1-1; D remains unclear. Germline loops: CDR1 SGDLS, CDR2 YYNGEE. The V gene lost 4 bases and the J gene lost 4 bases, with 8 bases spanning the gap. There are 12 residues in the CDR3. CDR3 protein: CASSLTGTEAFF. CDR3 nucleotides: TGTGCCAGCAGCTTGACGGGCACTGAAGCTTTCTTT.

This chain links TRBV19 with TRBJ2-2; 11 bases are shared with TRBD2. CDR3 length equals 14 residues. J gave up 4 bases and V 7 bases, and 2 bases lay outside the gene matches. Germline-derived CDR1 and CDR2 are LNHDA and SQIVND (reference sequence). Here the CDR3 reads CASILAGGTGELFF. The DNA of the CDR3 is TGTGCCAGTATCCTAGCGGGAGGCACCGGGGAGCTGTTTTTT.

V usage is TRBV11-2 and J usage is TRBJ2-3; D unclear. Germline assignment: CDR1 SGHAT and CDR2 FQNNGV. V was clipped by 4 bases and J by 7 bases, with 12 bases between them. The CDR3 length is 13 residues. The CDR3 is CASSSIHHHTQYF. The CDR3 nucleotides read TGTGCCAGCAGCTCAATTCATCATCATACGCAGTATTTT.

The rearrangement links TRBV6-1 to TRBJ1-5; D call uncertain. CDR1 MNHNS and CDR2 SASEGT come from the germline V gene. This CDR3 spans 14 amino acids. Trimming stripped 6 bases from V and 6 bases from J, with 15 bases between. The CDR3 bases are TGTGCCAGCAGAGACCCGGGGAGAGGTCAGCCCCAGCATTTT. Protein: CASRDPGRGQPQHF.

The chain couples TRBV5-4 to TRBJ1-1; maybe TRBD1 (5 bases). The ends were cut back, 3 bases at V and 4 bases at J, with 13 bases in the middle. The V gene's germline CDR1 is SGHNT and CDR2 YYREEE (reference sequence). The CDR3 runs to 14 residues. The CDR3 nucleotides are TGTGCCAGCAGCTCCGGGGGGGTCCTCACTGAAGCTTTCTTT. This codes for CASSSGGVLTEAFF.

The genes are TRBV6-6 and TRBJ1-3; D not resolved. Germline CDR1 MNHNY, CDR2 SVGAGI (reference sequence). Between the trimmed V and J ends, which lost 6 bases and 2 bases, there was a span of 11 bases. This CDR3 comprises 14 residues. The DNA for the CDR3 is TGTGCCAGCAGCCGATCTGGCCCTGGAAACACCATATATTTT. This encodes CASSRSGPGNTIYF.

The rearrangement uses TRBV5-1 and TRBJ1-1; D is unclear. Looked up from germline, CDR1 is SGHRS and CDR2 is YFSETQ. Trimming pared 0 bases from V and 1 base from J, leaving 10 bases between. This CDR3 is 15 amino acids long. Here the CDR3 reads CASSLDPGSNTEAFF. The CDR3 nucleotides are TGCGCCAGCAGCTTGGACCCGGGATCGAACACTGAAGCTTTCTTT. The complete variable domain, with remaining parts taken from reference TRBV5-1 and TRBJ1-1, reads KAGVTQTPRYLIKTRGQQVTLSCSPISGHRSVSWYQQTPGQGLQFLFEYFSETQRNKGNFPGRFSGRQFSNSRSEMNVSTLELGDSALYLCASSLDPGSNTEAFFGQGTRLTVV.

This rearrangement joins TRBV30 to TRBJ1-3, with a weak D call TRBD1 (6 bases). The CDR3 length is 14 residues. Trimming cost V 3 bases and J 4 bases, with 13 bases left between them. The germline V gene has CDR1 GTSNPN and CDR2 SVGIG (reference sequence). The CDR3 nucleotides are TGTGCCTGGAGCTACGCAGGGGCAGGAAACACCATATATTTT. Translation gives CAWSYAGAGNTIYF.

This chain connects TRBV30 to TRBJ2-7; 9 bases fit TRBD2. Per the germline V gene, CDR1 is GTSNPN and CDR2 is SVGIG (reference sequence). The J segment lost 5 bases and the V segment lost 0 bases, leaving 5 bases of the junction unmatched. The CDR3 has 14 amino acids. The CDR3 spells CAWSVGTSTNEQYF. For the CDR3, the DNA is TGTGCCTGGAGTGTAGGGACTAGCACGAACGAGCAGTACTTC. Full variable domain (missing parts from reference TRBV30 and TRBJ2-7): SQTIHQWPATLVQPVGSPLSLECTVEGTSNPNLYWYRQAAGRGLQLLFYSVGIGQISSEVPQNLSASRPQDRQFILSSKKLLLSDSGFYLCAWSVGTSTNEQYFGPGTRLTVT.

Here the CDR3 DNA reads TGTGCCAGCAGCCCTGAAGGCGGGAGGGCCACCGGGGAGCTGTTTTTT. Protein: CASSPEGGRATGELFF. The chain has TRBV9 and TRBJ2-2; 9 bases line up with TRBD2. Germline assignment: CDR1 SGDLS and CDR2 YYNGEE. The CDR3 sequence is 16 residues long. V shed 4 bases, J shed 4 bases, and the junction held 8 bases outside the gene matches.

This chain uses TRBV4-1 with TRBJ1-6; 8 bases match TRBD1. CDR3 length: 13 amino acids. Looked up from germline, CDR1 is MGHRA and CDR2 is YSYEKL. V was pared by 4 bases and J by 8 bases, with 1 base of the junction left unmatched. The CDR3: CASSPQGDSPLHF. The CDR3 region has the DNA TGCGCCAGCAGCCCACAGGGGGATTCACCCCTCCACTTT.

The chain joins TRBV7-2 to TRBJ2-7; 8 bases fit TRBD1. J gave up 1 base and V 4 bases, and 9 bases lay outside the gene matches. The CDR3 loop spans 16 amino acids. Germline CDR1 and CDR2: SGHTA and FQGNSA. CDR3 in amino acids: CASSSSTGVPSYEQYF. The CDR3 DNA sequence: TGTGCCAGCAGCTCTTCGACAGGGGTCCCTTCCTACGAGCAGTACTTC.

Only one count was recorded for this clone. The J gene is TRBJ2-2, the V gene TRBV25-1, with TRBD1 identical over 9 bases. V was pared by 6 bases and J by 4 bases, with 0 bases of the junction left unmatched. This CDR3 is built from 13 residues. Germline CDR1 is MGHDK and CDR2 is SYGVNS. This CDR3 is CASRDRGTGELFF. The CDR3 coding sequence is TGTGCCAGCAGGGACAGGGGCACCGGGGAGCTGTTTTTT.

This rearrangement joins TRBV19 to TRBJ1-2; D may be TRBD1 (6 bases). The CDR3 length is 15 residues. The V gene lost 5 bases and the J gene lost 2 bases, with 15 bases spanning the gap. CDR1 and CDR2 from the germline V gene are LNHDA and SQIVND (reference sequence). The CDR3 protein is CASSPQQGGNYGYTF. Written as DNA, the CDR3 is TGTGCCAGTAGTCCCCAACAGGGAGGGAACTATGGCTACACCTTC.

DNA for the CDR3: TGTGCCAGCAGCCCCGGGACAGGGAACACCGGGGAGCTGTTTTTT. It specifies CASSPGTGNTGELFF. The genes are TRBV6-2 or TRBV6-3 and TRBJ2-2; 8 bases align to TRBD1. The germline V gene encodes CDR1 MNHEY and CDR2 SVGEGT. Trimming took 6 bases from V and 1 from J; bases not matched to a gene: 4. The CDR3 spans 15 residues.

This chain uses TRBV27 with TRBJ2-7, with TRBD2 as a possible D gene (5 bases). The CDR3 contains 13 residues. V was shortened by 6 bases and J by 6 bases, with 15 bases between the two germline ends. Germline V gene data show CDR1 as MNHEY and CDR2 as SMNVEV (reference sequence). DNA for the CDR3: TGTGCCAGCAGGGATGGCTCTGGAGGCGAGCAGTACTTC. The encoded protein is CASRDGSGGEQYF.

The chain employs TRBV27 and TRBJ1-2, with a tentative D call TRBD1 (6 bases). This CDR3 spans 14 amino acids. CDR1 is MNHEY and CDR2 is SMNVEV in the germline V gene (reference sequence). The ends were cut back, 5 bases at V and 2 bases at J, with 12 bases in the middle. The CDR3 is CASSARQDNYGYTF. CDR3 nucleotide sequence: TGTGCCAGCAGTGCCCGACAGGACAACTATGGCTACACCTTC.